The 11 T cell receptor beta chains in this list originate from one sample, sequenced in a study of cytomegalovirus exposure and HLA in healthy donors. PCR used 60 Vbeta primers and 13 Jbeta primers. Measured with immunoSEQ multiplex PCR; TCRdb has only the in-frame clones, and not every one. The sample has 150,000 to 200,000 clones; around 80% are singletons. What was sequenced was PBMCs. All receptors derive from a man aged 30 to 39 in good health and CMV-seropositive.

This sequence joins TRBV6-1 and TRBJ1-1; the D is unclear. This CDR3 is built from 13 residues. Germline V gives CDR1 MNHNS, CDR2 SASEGT. The V end was cut by 8 bases, the J end by 5 bases, with 15 bases between. CDR3 in amino acids: CASGQAPTTEAFF. The DNA of the CDR3 is TGTGCCAGCGGGCAGGCTCCTACGACTGAAGCTTTCTTT.

This chain connects TRBV4-1 to TRBJ2-5; tentatively, D is TRBD1 (5 bases). The J call may be mistaken, given a closer DNA end match to TRBJ2-7. Germline V gene data show CDR1 as MGHRA and CDR2 as YSYEKL. This CDR3 is built from 16 residues. The chain's CDR3 is CASSQEDIYSSYEQYF. CDR3 coding DNA: TGCGCCAGCAGCCAAGAGGACATCTATAGCTCCTACGAGCAGTACTTC.

About this clone: At one of its ends the junction is not consistent with the germline gene, which may arise from a read error. The chain has TRBV7-9 and TRBJ2-3; 10 bases line up with TRBD1. The germline V gene has CDR1 SEHNR and CDR2 FQNEAQ (reference sequence). This CDR3 is 16 amino acids long. CDR3 sequence: CSSRHLRTGGSDTQYF. The CDR3 DNA follows: TGTTCCAGCAGACATCTAAGGACAGGGGGTTCAGATACGCAGTATTTT.

The rearrangement uses TRBV5-8 and TRBJ1-5; D is perhaps TRBD1 (6 bases). The CDR3 spans 16 residues. Germline values: CDR1 SGHTS, CDR2 YDEGEE. The V end was cut by 0 bases, the J end by 3 bases, with 13 bases between. The CDR3 coding sequence is TGTGCCAGCAGCTTGGGCAGGGGATCGGCCAATCAGCCCCAGCATTTT. It encodes CASSLGRGSANQPQHF.

The chain combines TRBV30 with TRBJ1-2, with unresolved D. The V and J ends lost 5 bases and 7 bases respectively, with 17 bases between them. This CDR3 is built from 13 residues. Germline CDR1 is GTSNPN and CDR2 is SVGIG (reference sequence). CDR3 sequence (DNA): TGTGCCTGGTCCCCCTCGGAGGGCGCTGGCTACACCTTC. Translating gives CAWSPSEGAGYTF.

The chain carries TRBV25-1 and TRBJ2-1; TRBD2 matches at 9 bases. There are 16 residues in the CDR3. The trim removed 5 bases at V and 2 bases at J, leaving 7 bases unmatched. Germline CDR1 reads MGHDK; CDR2 reads SYGVNS. The CDR3 region is CASSPLGGGAYNEQFF. The CDR3, as DNA: TGTGCCAGCAGTCCTCTTGGCGGGGGGGCCTACAATGAGCAGTTCTTC.

This clone was detected only once. The genes are TRBV28 and TRBJ2-1; 7 bases align to TRBD2. The CDR3 totals 15 residues. The ends lost 2 bases at V and 5 bases at J; junction bases unmatched: 6. In germline, CDR1 is MDHEN, CDR2 SYDVKM. The CDR3 sequence is CASSLGLAANNEQFF. The CDR3 nucleotides read TGTGCCAGCAGTTTAGGCCTAGCGGCAAACAATGAGCAGTTCTTC.

J is TRBJ2-3 and V is TRBV9; TRBD2 agrees at 7 bases. V was clipped by 0 bases and J by 6 bases; unmatched bases: 7. The CDR3 runs 15 residues. Germline loops: CDR1 SGDLS, CDR2 YYNGEE. The chain's CDR3 is CASSVEAGVWDTQYF. CDR3 bases: TGTGCCAGCAGCGTAGAGGCGGGAGTCTGGGATACGCAGTATTTT.

This clone has only a few counts. V usage is TRBV4-1 and J usage is TRBJ1-1; 9 bases align to TRBD1. Germline V lookup: CDR1 MGHRA, CDR2 YSYEKL. The CDR3 length is 16 residues. The trim removed 1 base at V and 6 bases at J, leaving 9 bases unmatched. The CDR3 sequence is CASSQALIRDRAEAFF. CDR3 coding DNA: TGCGCCAGCAGCCAAGCCCTCATCCGGGACAGGGCTGAAGCTTTCTTT.

V and J are TRBV4-2 and TRBJ2-3; no reliable D call. Deletions cut 0 bases from V and 4 bases from J, with 11 bases between. The CDR3 has 15 residues. Germline V CDR1 and CDR2: LGHNA, YNFKEQ. This chain's CDR3 is CASSQESGEPDTQYF. Here the CDR3 DNA reads TGTGCCAGCAGCCAAGAGTCCGGTGAGCCAGATACGCAGTATTTT.

The rearrangement links TRBV5-1 to TRBJ1-1; unclear D gene. The germline V gene encodes CDR1 SGHRS and CDR2 YFSETQ. V was pared by 4 bases and J by 0 bases, with 19 bases between. The CDR3 sequence is 17 residues long. The CDR3 bases are TGCGCCAGCAGCCAGATAGGAGGGTCCGCCATGAACACTGAAGCTTTCTTT. It specifies CASSQIGGSAMNTEAFF. The full variable domain, its missing parts supplied by reference TRBV5-1 and TRBJ1-1, is KAGVTQTPRYLIKTRGQQVTLSCSPISGHRSVSWYQQTPGQGLQFLFEYFSETQRNKGNFPGRFSGRQFSNSRSEMNVSTLELGDSALYLCASSQIGGSAMNTEAFFGQGTRLTVV.